What follows are 2 T cell receptor beta chains derived from one specimen sequenced in a study of beta chain features in type 1 diabetes. The isolated RNA, all of it, was reverse transcribed, so expressed TCRB transcripts were what got sequenced. Clones were sequenced by immunoSEQ multiplex PCR, and TCRdb holds only the in-frame ones, with some missing. Of roughly 400,000 clones in the sample, approximately 14% were seen once. Source material: naive CD4+ T cells from blood. The receptors derive from a man aged 25-45 years in good health.

This clone was seen just once. As DNA, the CDR3 is TGCGCCAGCAGCTCGGGGGGCCGATCGGATGAGCAGTTCTTC. Translated, it gives CASSSGGRSDEQFF. V and J are TRBV5-1 and TRBJ2-1; perhaps TRBD2 as D (7 bases). Germline-derived CDR1 and CDR2 are SGHRS and YFSETQ. V lost 3 bases, J lost 8 bases, and 15 bases lay in between. This CDR3 spans 14 amino acids. The variable domain in full, completed from reference TRBV5-1 and TRBJ2-1, reads KAGVTQTPRYLIKTRGQQVTLSCSPISGHRSVSWYQQTPGQGLQFLFEYFSETQRNKGNFPGRFSGRQFSNSRSEMNVSTLELGDSALYLCASSSGGRSDEQFFGPGTRLTVL.

This clone occurred a few times. The chain recombines TRBV25-1 with TRBJ1-4; 8 bases fit TRBD1. J lost 8 bases, V lost 9 bases, and 8 bases had no gene match. The germline gives CDR1 MGHDK, CDR2 SYGVNS. The CDR3 is 13 amino acids. The CDR3 reads CASKGTGPEKLFF. The DNA for the CDR3 is TGTGCCAGTAAAGGGACAGGACCCGAAAAACTGTTTTTT.